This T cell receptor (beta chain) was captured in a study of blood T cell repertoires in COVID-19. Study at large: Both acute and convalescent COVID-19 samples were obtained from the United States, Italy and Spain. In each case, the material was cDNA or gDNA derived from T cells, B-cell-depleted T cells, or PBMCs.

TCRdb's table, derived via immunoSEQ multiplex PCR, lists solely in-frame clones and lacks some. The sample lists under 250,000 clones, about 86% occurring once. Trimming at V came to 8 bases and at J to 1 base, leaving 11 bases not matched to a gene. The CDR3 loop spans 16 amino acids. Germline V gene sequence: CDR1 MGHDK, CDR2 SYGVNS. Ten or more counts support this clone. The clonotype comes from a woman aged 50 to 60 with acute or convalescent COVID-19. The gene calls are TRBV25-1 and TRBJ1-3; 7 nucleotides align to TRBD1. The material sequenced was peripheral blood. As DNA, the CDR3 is TGTGCCAGCTCCAAAACAGGGGTGTCTTCTGGAAACACCATATATTTT. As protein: CASSKTGVSSGNTIYF.